These 5 T cell receptor beta chains originate from one sample sequenced in a study of CD8 T cells in ankylosing spondylitis. MiXCR, applied by TCRdb to the 5' RACE reads, yields one record per CDR3 protein. Found here are roughly 130,000 distinct CDR3 sequences, approximately 9.2% of them singletons; the top ten hold approximately 7%. Sequenced material: synovial fluid, either unsorted or a sorted T cell fraction (not recorded which). All receptors come from a male donor with ankylosing spondylitis.

Only a few counts were recorded for this clonotype. The chain couples TRBV28 to TRBJ1-3; D perhaps matches TRBD1 (6 bases). The germline V gene encodes CDR1 MDHEN and CDR2 SYDVKM. V was clipped by 8 bases and J by 2 bases, with 16 bases between them. This CDR3 region has 15 residues. The CDR3 region has the DNA TGTGCCAGCCGCTCCGGGGGCGTCGCTGGAAACACCATATATTTT. This encodes CASRSGGVAGNTIYF.

This clonotype was found many times. The chain recombines TRBV5-1 with TRBJ2-7; a possible D gene is TRBD1 (5 bases). Deletions cut 4 bases from V and 2 bases from J, with 10 bases between. From germline, CDR1 is SGHRS and CDR2 YFSETQ. This CDR3 has 13 residues. The CDR3, as DNA: TGCGCCAGCAGCCGAGCAGGGCCCTACGAGCAGTACTTC. This sequence encodes CASSRAGPYEQYF.

The chain combines TRBV10-3 with TRBJ2-3, with unresolved D. Trimming cost V 0 bases and J 6 bases, with 7 bases left between them. CDR3 size: 13 residues. Germline V gives CDR1 ENHRY, CDR2 SYGVKD. The CDR3 nucleotides read TGTGCCATCAGTGAGTCGGTAGGGGATACGCAGTATTTT. This encodes CAISESVGDTQYF.

The rearrangement links TRBV11-1 to TRBJ2-7; weak D call: TRBD1 (5 bases). With 4 bases removed from V and 6 bases from J, the gap between germline ends came to 13 bases. This CDR3 has 13 residues. Germline V gene sequence: CDR1 SGHAT, CDR2 FQDESV (reference sequence). The CDR3 is CASSSPGLGEQYF. Written as DNA, the CDR3 is TGTGCCAGCAGCTCGCCAGGGCTTGGCGAGCAGTACTTC.

The chain carries TRBV27 and TRBJ1-5, with D uncertain. The CDR3 loop spans 13 amino acids. V was clipped by 4 bases and J by 3 bases, with 7 bases between them. Germline V lookup: CDR1 MNHEY, CDR2 SMNVEV (reference sequence). This CDR3 reads CASSSLNNQPQHF. The CDR3 DNA reads as TGTGCCAGCAGTTCCCTTAACAATCAGCCCCAGCATTTT.